This T cell receptor beta chain was captured by sequencing in a study of blood T cells in healthy people across ages. Through a sample-barcoded 5' primer and a J-beta primer mix, a second PCR was run for roughly 7 to 12 cycles. Each CDR3 protein gets one entry after TCRdb re-called the 5' RACE reads with MiXCR. The repertoire holds roughly 550,000 distinct CDR3 sequences, with about 24% as singletons. V lost 0 bases and J 7 bases, leaving 18 bases between the germline ends. CDR3 size: 16 residues. CDR1 and CDR2 (germline): SQVTM, ANQGSEA. The same sample was also studied in work on T cells of mothers and their children.

V and J are TRBV29-1 and TRBJ1-4; perhaps TRBD1 as D (5 bases). The sequenced sample was blood. The receptor's source is a boy aged 5 to 17 in good health. The CDR3 region is CSVEDFEAGMGEKLFF. CDR3 coding DNA: TGCAGCGTTGAAGATTTCGAGGCAGGGATGGGTGAAAAACTGTTTTTT.